Listed below are T cell receptor beta chains from one sample, sequenced in a study of identical twins. A single record per CDR3 protein comes from TCRdb applying MiXCR to the 5' RACE reads. The sample contains around 450,000 distinct CDR3 sequences, 12% to 15% of which appear only once. These data were also reused for a study on yellow fever vaccine responses in identical twins.

The sequenced sample was CD4+ T cells sorted from blood. These receptors came from a woman aged 18-35 years in good health. The CDR3 runs from the conserved cysteine through the conserved F or W. A D gene is named only where the DNA matches it firmly. The size entry is marked missing in some rows and otherwise reads once, few, many or a size class.

v_gene: TRBV6-1; j_gene: TRBJ1-6; abundance: .; d_gene: TRBD1; CDR3nt: TGTGCCAGCAGTGGCCTCGGGACAGGGGGTAGTTCACCCCTCCACTTT; CDR3aa: CASSGLGTGGSSPLHF
v_gene: TRBV9; j_gene: TRBJ2-7; abundance: .; d_gene: TRBD1; CDR3nt: TGTGCCAGCAGCGAGACCGGGACAGGGGGATACGAGCAGTACTTC; CDR3aa: CASSETGTGGYEQYF
v_gene: TRBV28; j_gene: TRBJ1-2; abundance: .; d_gene: TRBD1; CDR3nt: TGTGCCAGCAGTGGACAGGCGGCTTATGGCTACACCTTC; CDR3aa: CASSGQAAYGYTF
v_gene: TRBV21-1; j_gene: TRBJ2-7; abundance: few; d_gene: .; CDR3nt: TGTGCCAGCAGCAAAGCCAGACAGGGGGCGGCCCACGAGCAGTACTTC; CDR3aa: CASSKARQGAAHEQYF
v_gene: TRBV29-1; j_gene: TRBJ2-7; abundance: many; d_gene: TRBD1; CDR3nt: TGCAGCGTAGGACAGGGGGCTGGCTACGAGCAGTACTTC; CDR3aa: CSVGQGAGYEQYF
v_gene: TRBV30; j_gene: TRBJ2-2; abundance: .; d_gene: .; CDR3nt: TGTGCCTGGAGTGTACTTGCGGGGACGGGGGAGCTGTTTTTT; CDR3aa: CAWSVLAGTGELFF
v_gene: TRBV24-1; j_gene: TRBJ2-2; abundance: .; d_gene: TRBD1; CDR3nt: TGTGCCACCGGATTGACAGGGATGTCGAACACCGGGGAGCTGTTTTTT; CDR3aa: CATGLTGMSNTGELFF
v_gene: TRBV7-2; j_gene: TRBJ2-3; abundance: .; d_gene: TRBD2; CDR3nt: TGTGCCAGCAGCCAGCGGGAGAAGGACACAGATACGCAGTATTTT; CDR3aa: CASSQREKDTDTQYF
v_gene: TRBV12-3/TRBV12-4; j_gene: TRBJ2-4; abundance: .; d_gene: TRBD2; CDR3nt: TGTGCCAGCAGTACCTGGGGGGGGGGGAAAAACATTCAGTACTTC; CDR3aa: CASSTWGGGKNIQYF
v_gene: TRBV7-2; j_gene: TRBJ2-6; abundance: .; d_gene: .; CDR3nt: TGTGCCAGCAGCTTTGCGGAGGCCAACGTCCTGACTTTC; CDR3aa: CASSFAEANVLTF
v_gene: TRBV2; j_gene: TRBJ1-6; abundance: .; d_gene: TRBD1; CDR3nt: TGTGCCAGCCAGGGACAGGCTTCCTATAATTCACCCCTCCACTTT; CDR3aa: CASQGQASYNSPLHF
v_gene: TRBV11-1; j_gene: TRBJ2-1; abundance: .; d_gene: TRBD1; CDR3nt: TGTGCCAGCAGCGTTCCGGGACAGGGGGGCAATGAGCAGTTCTTC; CDR3aa: CASSVPGQGGNEQFF
v_gene: TRBV4-1; j_gene: TRBJ2-7; abundance: few; d_gene: .; CDR3nt: TGCGCCAGCAGCCAAGAAGAGAGGCGGGGCGTCGAGCAGTACTTC; CDR3aa: CASSQEERRGVEQYF
v_gene: TRBV11-2; j_gene: TRBJ2-5; abundance: few; d_gene: .; CDR3nt: TGTGCCAGCAGCTTCTCGGGATCACTTCGGGAGACCCAGTACTTC; CDR3aa: CASSFSGSLRETQYF
v_gene: TRBV6-1; j_gene: TRBJ2-2; abundance: .; d_gene: TRBD2; CDR3nt: TGTGCCAGCATTGCGGGGGGTGTCGGGGAGCTGTTTTTT; CDR3aa: CASIAGGVGELFF
v_gene: TRBV7-3; j_gene: TRBJ2-2; abundance: few; d_gene: .; CDR3nt: TGTGCCAGCAGCGCCGCCGGGACTGGGAACACCGGGGAGCTGTTTTTT; CDR3aa: CASSAAGTGNTGELFF
v_gene: TRBV7-9; j_gene: TRBJ2-7; abundance: few; d_gene: .; CDR3nt: TGTGCCAGCAGCTTAGGTGAGGGTCGCTACGAGCAGTACTTC; CDR3aa: CASSLGEGRYEQYF
v_gene: TRBV2; j_gene: TRBJ2-7; abundance: few; d_gene: .; CDR3nt: TGTGCCAGCAGTGAAGACCTATACGAGCAGTACTTC; CDR3aa: CASSEDLYEQYF
v_gene: TRBV9; j_gene: TRBJ2-2; abundance: .; d_gene: TRBD1; CDR3nt: TGTGCCAGCAGCGTAACAGGGGGCATCGAGGCCGGGGAGCTGTTTTTT; CDR3aa: CASSVTGGIEAGELFF
v_gene: TRBV3-1; j_gene: TRBJ2-3; abundance: .; d_gene: .; CDR3nt: TGTGCCAGCAGCCAAGATCTTTCGGCGGGGTGGGGCACAGATACGCAGTATTTT; CDR3aa: CASSQDLSAGWGTDTQYF
v_gene: TRBV7-2; j_gene: TRBJ2-7; abundance: .; d_gene: TRBD2; CDR3nt: TGTGCCAGCAGCCGGACTAGCGGGAACACCTACGAGCAGTACTTC; CDR3aa: CASSRTSGNTYEQYF
v_gene: TRBV5-1; j_gene: TRBJ2-1; abundance: many; d_gene: TRBD2; CDR3nt: TGCGCCAGCAGCTTGGCCAGCGGGAGCCTTAACAATGAGCAGTTCTTC; CDR3aa: CASSLASGSLNNEQFF
v_gene: TRBV29-1; j_gene: TRBJ1-1; abundance: many; d_gene: TRBD1; CDR3nt: TGCAGCGTGGTCAGGGGGCCTTTGATGAACACTGAAGCTTTCTTT; CDR3aa: CSVVRGPLMNTEAFF
v_gene: TRBV6-1; j_gene: TRBJ1-5; abundance: .; d_gene: .; CDR3nt: TGTGCCAGCAGCGGGGGACGGGATATGAAACCCCAGCATTTT; CDR3aa: CASSGGRDMKPQHF
v_gene: TRBV24-1; j_gene: TRBJ2-1; abundance: .; d_gene: .; CDR3nt: TGTGCCACCAGTGACGGAATAGCAAGGGATAGCAATGAGCAGTTCTTC; CDR3aa: CATSDGIARDSNEQFF
v_gene: TRBV20-1; j_gene: TRBJ2-7; abundance: few; d_gene: TRBD2; CDR3nt: TGCAGTGCTAGAGATCTGGTGAGCGGGGGGGCCTCCTACGAGCAGTACTTC; CDR3aa: CSARDLVSGGASYEQYF
v_gene: TRBV2; j_gene: TRBJ2-3; abundance: .; d_gene: .; CDR3nt: TGTGCCAGCAGTGACGGGTTCAGGGGGGACACAGATACGCAGTATTTT; CDR3aa: CASSDGFRGDTDTQYF
v_gene: TRBV7-2; j_gene: TRBJ2-3; abundance: few; d_gene: .; CDR3nt: TGTGCCAGCAGCTTAATGTTGGAGCGGACGACAGATACGCAGTATTTT; CDR3aa: CASSLMLERTTDTQYF
v_gene: TRBV2; j_gene: TRBJ2-1; abundance: few; d_gene: TRBD1; CDR3nt: TGTGCCAGCAGTGAATCAGGGACAGGGGGCAATGAGCAGTTCTTC; CDR3aa: CASSESGTGGNEQFF
v_gene: TRBV4-3; j_gene: TRBJ2-1; abundance: many; d_gene: TRBD2; CDR3nt: TGCGCCAGCAGCCAAGAGGCAGTAAGCGGGAGGGATGAGCAGTTCTTC; CDR3aa: CASSQEAVSGRDEQFF
v_gene: TRBV12-3/TRBV12-4; j_gene: TRBJ1-4; abundance: many; d_gene: .; CDR3nt: TGTGCCAGCAGTCCCTATGGGACTAATGAAAAACTGTTTTTT; CDR3aa: CASSPYGTNEKLFF
v_gene: TRBV25-1; j_gene: TRBJ2-3; abundance: .; d_gene: TRBD2; CDR3nt: TGTGCCAGCAGTTGGGGGCTAGCGGGAGAGGCAGATACGCAGTATTTT; CDR3aa: CASSWGLAGEADTQYF
v_gene: TRBV24-1; j_gene: TRBJ2-1; abundance: many; d_gene: TRBD2; CDR3nt: TGTGCCACCAGTGATCATAGCGGGAGTGTCTACAATGAGCAGTTCTTC; CDR3aa: CATSDHSGSVYNEQFF
v_gene: TRBV2; j_gene: TRBJ2-3; abundance: few; d_gene: TRBD2; CDR3nt: TGTGCCAGCAGTGCGGAGCGGGGGATTCAATCAGATACGCAGTATTTT; CDR3aa: CASSAERGIQSDTQYF
v_gene: TRBV5-6; j_gene: TRBJ2-7; abundance: few; d_gene: TRBD2; CDR3nt: TGTGCCAGCAGCTCAATAGCGGGAGGTTCAGGGGAGCAGTACTTC; CDR3aa: CASSSIAGGSGEQYF
v_gene: TRBV3-1; j_gene: TRBJ1-2; abundance: many; d_gene: .; CDR3nt: TGTGCCAGCAGCCGAGACAGCTATGGCTACACCTTC; CDR3aa: CASSRDSYGYTF
v_gene: TRBV12-3/TRBV12-4; j_gene: TRBJ2-2; abundance: many; d_gene: .; CDR3nt: TGTGCCAGCAGTGCCCCAGGGTCCACCGGGGAGCTGTTTTTT; CDR3aa: CASSAPGSTGELFF
v_gene: TRBV20-1; j_gene: TRBJ1-5; abundance: few; d_gene: .; CDR3nt: TGCAGTGCTAGAGCAACGGGGAAAGGGAGGCCCCAGCATTTT; CDR3aa: CSARATGKGRPQHF
v_gene: TRBV12-3/TRBV12-4; j_gene: TRBJ2-5; abundance: few; d_gene: .; CDR3nt: TGTGCCAGCAGTGGCGGGGTCAGTGTCCAAGAGACCCAGTACTTC; CDR3aa: CASSGGVSVQETQYF
v_gene: TRBV4-2; j_gene: TRBJ2-4; abundance: many; d_gene: .; CDR3nt: TGTGCCAGCAGCCAAGAAATCGACGTCCCGACTGAAAACATTCAGTACTTC; CDR3aa: CASSQEIDVPTENIQYF
v_gene: TRBV20-1; j_gene: TRBJ2-3; abundance: few; d_gene: .; CDR3nt: TGCAGTGCTAGAGAGTGGGGGACGACAGATACGCAGTATTTT; CDR3aa: CSAREWGTTDTQYF
v_gene: TRBV6-1; j_gene: TRBJ2-1; abundance: .; d_gene: .; CDR3nt: TGTGCCATCACCCTGGGGGGGCTAGGTGAGCAGTTCTTC; CDR3aa: CAITLGGLGEQFF
v_gene: TRBV20-1; j_gene: TRBJ2-3; abundance: .; d_gene: .; CDR3nt: TGCAGTGCTCCGCCACTAAGCACAGATACGCAGTATTTT; CDR3aa: CSAPPLSTDTQYF
v_gene: TRBV4-1; j_gene: TRBJ2-3; abundance: many; d_gene: TRBD2; CDR3nt: TGCGCCAGCAGCCGGCGGGAGAGAGGAGCAGATACGCAGTATTTT; CDR3aa: CASSRRERGADTQYF
v_gene: TRBV3-1; j_gene: TRBJ1-2; abundance: few; d_gene: .; CDR3nt: TGTGCCAGCAGCCAAGAGACGGTCCGAAATGGCTACACCTTC; CDR3aa: CASSQETVRNGYTF
v_gene: TRBV5-6; j_gene: TRBJ2-5; abundance: .; d_gene: .; CDR3nt: TGTGCCAGCAGCTCCGCCGGGACACAGCAAGAGACCCAGTACTTC; CDR3aa: CASSSAGTQQETQYF
v_gene: TRBV27; j_gene: TRBJ2-1; abundance: .; d_gene: TRBD2; CDR3nt: TGTGCCCGATTACCGGGACTAGCGGGAGTAGGAATTCTGGTTGCCTACAATGAGCAGTTCTTC; CDR3aa: CARLPGLAGVGILVAYNEQFF
v_gene: TRBV2; j_gene: TRBJ1-1; abundance: many; d_gene: .; CDR3nt: TGTGCCAGCAGGATGGGGATGAACACTGAAGCTTTCTTT; CDR3aa: CASRMGMNTEAFF
v_gene: TRBV9; j_gene: TRBJ1-1; abundance: .; d_gene: .; CDR3nt: TGTGCCAGCAGCGTAGGGGCGGCGAACACTGAAGCTTTCTTT; CDR3aa: CASSVGAANTEAFF
v_gene: TRBV5-6; j_gene: TRBJ2-5; abundance: .; d_gene: TRBD2; CDR3nt: TGTGCCAGCAGCACGGGACTAGCAGAAGAGACCCAGTACTTC; CDR3aa: CASSTGLAEETQYF
v_gene: TRBV12-3/TRBV12-4; j_gene: TRBJ1-1; abundance: few; d_gene: TRBD1; CDR3nt: TGTGCCAGCAGTTTTGGGACAGGGGCCTGGGACACTGAAGCTTTCTTT; CDR3aa: CASSFGTGAWDTEAFF
v_gene: TRBV3-1; j_gene: TRBJ2-1; abundance: .; d_gene: .; CDR3nt: TGTGCCAGCAGCGAAAGGCGAGATGAGCAGTTCTTC; CDR3aa: CASSERRDEQFF
v_gene: TRBV18; j_gene: TRBJ2-1; abundance: .; d_gene: .; CDR3nt: TGTGCCAGCTCACCACGGAAAAGGGAGGACAATGGGCAGTTCTTC; CDR3aa: CASSPRKREDNGQFF
v_gene: TRBV7-2; j_gene: TRBJ2-5; abundance: few; d_gene: .; CDR3nt: TGTGCCAGCAGCCGACGTGTAGAGGCGACGGAGACCCAGTACTTC; CDR3aa: CASSRRVEATETQYF
v_gene: TRBV3-1; j_gene: TRBJ2-2; abundance: .; d_gene: .; CDR3nt: TGTGCCAGCAGCCAAGAGACAGGAACCGGGGAGCTGTTTTTT; CDR3aa: CASSQETGTGELFF
v_gene: TRBV12-3/TRBV12-4; j_gene: TRBJ1-1; abundance: many; d_gene: TRBD1; CDR3nt: TGTGCCAGCAGTAGTTGGGACAGGGCGAACACTGAAGCTTTCTTT; CDR3aa: CASSSWDRANTEAFF
v_gene: TRBV29-1; j_gene: TRBJ2-1; abundance: few; d_gene: .; CDR3nt: TGCAGCGTTGTTCCCTCGGGTGAGCAGTTCTTC; CDR3aa: CSVVPSGEQFF
v_gene: TRBV12-3/TRBV12-4; j_gene: TRBJ2-1; abundance: many; d_gene: .; CDR3nt: TGTGCCAGCATGAGGGGGGATGGAATGAGGAATGAGCAGTTCTTC; CDR3aa: CASMRGDGMRNEQFF